The next 5 T cell receptor beta chains were all read from a single sample in a study of cytomegalovirus exposure and HLA in healthy donors. The PCR was carried out with 60 Vbeta primers and 13 Jbeta primers. The protocol was immunoSEQ multiplex PCR, while the TCRdb copy is restricted to in-frame clones and leaves out a portion. The table includes under 200,000 clones, 79% detected once. The specimen was PBMCs. These receptor sequences come from a woman aged 25 to 45 in good health and CMV-seropositive.

V is TRBV5-1 and J is TRBJ2-3, with 8 bases matching TRBD2. V shed 2 bases and J 1 base; nucleotides not matched to a gene: 12. Germline lookup yields CDR1 SGHRS and CDR2 YFSETQ. CDR3 size: 18 residues. The CDR3 region is CASSLFVATSAGTDTQYF. As DNA, the CDR3 is TGCGCCAGCAGCTTATTTGTAGCGACTAGCGCGGGCACAGATACGCAGTATTTT.

This chain uses TRBV5-1 with TRBJ2-5; TRBD1 matches 7 bases. Germline-derived CDR1 and CDR2 are SGHRS and YFSETQ. After removal of 2 bases from V and 2 bases from J, the junction contained 6 bases not matched to a gene. The CDR3 sequence is 15 residues long. The CDR3 loop reads CASSFGQAIQETQYF. In DNA form, the CDR3 reads TGCGCCAGCAGCTTCGGACAGGCGATTCAAGAGACCCAGTACTTC.

The CDR3 here is CASRRPGGEAFF. CDR3 DNA sequence: TGTGCCAGCAGGCGCCCGGGGGGTGAAGCTTTCTTT. V and J are TRBV7-9 and TRBJ1-1; TRBD1 might be the D (5 bases). The ends were cut back, 6 bases at V and 7 bases at J, with 12 bases in the middle. The CDR3 is 12 amino acids. Germline CDR1 is SEHNR and CDR2 is FQNEAQ (reference sequence).

V is TRBV6-4 and J is TRBJ1-2; maybe TRBD1 (5 bases). The CDR3 is 14 residues long. Trimming took off 8 bases at V and 6 bases at J, with 19 bases between the two ends. Germline V gives CDR1 MRHNA, CDR2 SNTAGT. As DNA, the CDR3 is TGTGCCAGCCTACCGGGGGACCTCTGGGATGGCTACACCTTC. It translates to CASLPGDLWDGYTF.

The rearrangement uses TRBV6-1 and TRBJ1-1, with 7 bases matching TRBD1. V lost 5 bases and J lost 4; bases outside the gene matches: 10. The CDR3 loop spans 15 amino acids. The V gene's germline CDR1 is MNHNS and CDR2 SASEGT. The CDR3 here is CASSSTQGGVTEAFF. Here the CDR3 DNA reads TGTGCCAGCAGTTCGACCCAGGGGGGCGTCACTGAAGCTTTCTTT.